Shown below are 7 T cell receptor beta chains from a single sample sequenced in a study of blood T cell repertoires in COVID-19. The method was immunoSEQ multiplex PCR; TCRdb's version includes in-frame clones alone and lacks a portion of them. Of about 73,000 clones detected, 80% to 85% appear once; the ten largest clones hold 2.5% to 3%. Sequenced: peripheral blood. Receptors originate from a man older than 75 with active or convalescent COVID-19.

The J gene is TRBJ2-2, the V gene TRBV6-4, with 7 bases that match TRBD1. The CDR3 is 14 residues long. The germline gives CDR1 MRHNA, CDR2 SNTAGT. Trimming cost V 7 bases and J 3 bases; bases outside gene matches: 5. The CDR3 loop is CASKGDRDTGELFF. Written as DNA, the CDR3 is TGTGCCAGCAAGGGCGACAGGGACACCGGGGAGCTGTTTTTT.

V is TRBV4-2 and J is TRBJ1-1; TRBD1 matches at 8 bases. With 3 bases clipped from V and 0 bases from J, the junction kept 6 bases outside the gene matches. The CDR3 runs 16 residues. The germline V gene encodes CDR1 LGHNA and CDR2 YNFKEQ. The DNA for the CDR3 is TGTGCCAGCAGCCAGGTCACAGGGGGTATGAACACTGAAGCTTTCTTT. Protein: CASSQVTGGMNTEAFF.

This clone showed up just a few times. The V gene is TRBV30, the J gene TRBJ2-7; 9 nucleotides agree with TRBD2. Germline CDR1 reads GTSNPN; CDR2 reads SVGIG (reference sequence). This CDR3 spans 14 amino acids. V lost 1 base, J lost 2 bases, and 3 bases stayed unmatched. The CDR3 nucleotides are TGTGCCTGGAGTGAGACTAGCGGTGCCTACGAGCAGTACTTC. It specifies CAWSETSGAYEQYF.

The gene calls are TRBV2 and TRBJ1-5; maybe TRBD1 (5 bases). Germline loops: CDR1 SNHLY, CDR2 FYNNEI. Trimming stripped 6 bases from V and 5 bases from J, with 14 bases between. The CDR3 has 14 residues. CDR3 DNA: TGTGCCAGCAGGGACACATCATATGATCAGCCCCAGCATTTT. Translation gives CASRDTSYDQPQHF.

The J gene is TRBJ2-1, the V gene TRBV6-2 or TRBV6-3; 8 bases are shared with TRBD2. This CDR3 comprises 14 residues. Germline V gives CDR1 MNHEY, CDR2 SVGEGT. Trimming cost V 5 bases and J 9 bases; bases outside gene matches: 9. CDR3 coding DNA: TGTGCCAGCAGTCGCCGGACTAGCACGGGTGAGCAGTTCTTC. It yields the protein CASSRRTSTGEQFF.

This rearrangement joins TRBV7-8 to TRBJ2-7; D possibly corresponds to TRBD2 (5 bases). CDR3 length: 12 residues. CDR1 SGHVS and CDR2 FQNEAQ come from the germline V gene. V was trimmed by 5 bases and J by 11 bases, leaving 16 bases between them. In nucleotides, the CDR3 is TGTGCCAGCAGCCGGGCAGGCCTAGCAGAGTACTTC. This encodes CASSRAGLAEYF. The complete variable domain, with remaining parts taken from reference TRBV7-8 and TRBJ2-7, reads GAGVSQSPRYKVAKRGQDVALRCDPISGHVSLFWYQQALGQGPEFLTYFQNEAQLDKSGLPSDRFFAERPEGSVSTLKIQRTQQEDSAVYLCASSRAGLAEYFGPGTRLTVT.

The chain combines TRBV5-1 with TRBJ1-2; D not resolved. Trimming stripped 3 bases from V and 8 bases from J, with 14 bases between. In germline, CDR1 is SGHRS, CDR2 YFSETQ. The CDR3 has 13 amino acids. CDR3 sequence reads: CASSSEGAGGYTF. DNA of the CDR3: TGCGCCAGCAGCTCGGAGGGCGCGGGCGGCTACACCTTC. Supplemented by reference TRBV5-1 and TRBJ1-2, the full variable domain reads KAGVTQTPRYLIKTRGQQVTLSCSPISGHRSVSWYQQTPGQGLQFLFEYFSETQRNKGNFPGRFSGRQFSNSRSEMNVSTLELGDSALYLCASSSEGAGGYTFGSGTRLTVV.